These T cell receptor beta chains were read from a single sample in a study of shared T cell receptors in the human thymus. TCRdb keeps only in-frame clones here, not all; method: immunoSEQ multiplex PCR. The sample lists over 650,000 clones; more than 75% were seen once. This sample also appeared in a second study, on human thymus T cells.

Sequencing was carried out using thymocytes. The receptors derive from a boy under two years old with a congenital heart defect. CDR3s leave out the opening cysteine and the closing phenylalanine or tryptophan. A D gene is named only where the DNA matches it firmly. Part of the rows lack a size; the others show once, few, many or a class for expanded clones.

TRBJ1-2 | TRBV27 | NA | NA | ASSLSRGLANYGYT
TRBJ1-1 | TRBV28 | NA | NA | ASTCVDRNTEAF
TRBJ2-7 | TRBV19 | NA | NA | ASSIGTGISYEQY
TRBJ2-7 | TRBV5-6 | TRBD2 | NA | ASSWEGSEQY
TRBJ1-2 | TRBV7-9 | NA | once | ASRNGTPYGYT
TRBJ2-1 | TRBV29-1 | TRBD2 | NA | SVVGLAAHEQF
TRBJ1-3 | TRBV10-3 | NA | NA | AISAAANSLAGNTIY
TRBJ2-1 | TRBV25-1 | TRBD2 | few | ASSGLAGTSSYNEQF
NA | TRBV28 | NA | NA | ASSPRSYEQY
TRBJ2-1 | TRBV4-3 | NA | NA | ASSQGRHIGGNEQF
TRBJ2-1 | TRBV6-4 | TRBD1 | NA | ASSDSGTEVNEQF
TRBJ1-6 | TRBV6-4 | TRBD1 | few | ASSDSRRDRGLQSYNSPLH
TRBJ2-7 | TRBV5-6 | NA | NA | ASRGRGKGYEQY
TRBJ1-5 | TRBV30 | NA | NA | AWGRDSNQPQH
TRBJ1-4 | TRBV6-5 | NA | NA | ASSGRRAEKLF
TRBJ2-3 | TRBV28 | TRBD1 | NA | ASSLTETGVGDTQY
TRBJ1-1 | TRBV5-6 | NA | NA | ASSLDRALNTEAF
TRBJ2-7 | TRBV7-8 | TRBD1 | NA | ASSLGQGVSYEQY
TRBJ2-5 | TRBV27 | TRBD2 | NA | ASSCAGGVAGVEETQY
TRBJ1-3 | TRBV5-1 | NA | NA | ASSQDWRQGPSSGNTIY
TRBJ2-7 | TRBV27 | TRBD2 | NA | ASSRRGGSGEQY
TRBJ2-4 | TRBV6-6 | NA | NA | ASSYGSPRAKNIQY
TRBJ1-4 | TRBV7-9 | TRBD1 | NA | ASSPRTGLTNEKLF
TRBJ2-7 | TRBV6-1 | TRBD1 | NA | ASKQTGSYLYEQY
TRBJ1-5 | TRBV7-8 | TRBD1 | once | ASSLAGQVYNQPQH
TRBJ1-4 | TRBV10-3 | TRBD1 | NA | AAGKQGFGEKLF
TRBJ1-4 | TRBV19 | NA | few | ASSPDTSREDHEKLF
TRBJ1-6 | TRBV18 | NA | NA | ASSPPGASPNSPLH
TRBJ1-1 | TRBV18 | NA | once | ASSPPSQARTEAF
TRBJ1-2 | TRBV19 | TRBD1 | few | ATSNRDSYGYT
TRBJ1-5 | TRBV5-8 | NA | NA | ASSLEGGQPQH
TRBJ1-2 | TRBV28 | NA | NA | ASSSSEGTNYGYT
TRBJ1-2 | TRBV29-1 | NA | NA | SAASGGGNYGYT
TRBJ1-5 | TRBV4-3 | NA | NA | ASSVASKGGQPQH
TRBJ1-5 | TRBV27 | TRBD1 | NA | ASSLGTGRNQPQH
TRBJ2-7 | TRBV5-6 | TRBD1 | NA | ASSLRDRGFDEQY
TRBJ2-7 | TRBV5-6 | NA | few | ASRTSTDLYEQY
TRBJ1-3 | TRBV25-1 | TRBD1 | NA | ASTGTGAGNTIY
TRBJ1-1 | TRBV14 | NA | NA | ASSPERSNTEAF
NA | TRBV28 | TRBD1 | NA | ASSLCPDRAPSYEQY
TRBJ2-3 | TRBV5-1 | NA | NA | ASSWRDADTQY
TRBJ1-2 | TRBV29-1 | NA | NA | SVEDVGWGGYT
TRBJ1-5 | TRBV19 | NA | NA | ASSGNSRGSNQPQH
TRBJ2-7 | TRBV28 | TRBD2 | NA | ASSWTSYYYEQY
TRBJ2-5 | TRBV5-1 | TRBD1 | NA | ASSQGDRGRARETQY
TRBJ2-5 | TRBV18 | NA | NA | ASSPPGGGGETQY
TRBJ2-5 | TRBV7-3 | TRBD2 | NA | ASSLGPSGGPQETQY
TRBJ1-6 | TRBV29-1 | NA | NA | SVEGGCYNSPLH
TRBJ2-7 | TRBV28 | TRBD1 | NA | ASSLGTGSYEQY
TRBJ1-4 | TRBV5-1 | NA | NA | ASSPNKNEKLF
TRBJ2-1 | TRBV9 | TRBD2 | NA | ASSEGTSNNEQF
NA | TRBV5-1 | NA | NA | ASRLERNPYEQY
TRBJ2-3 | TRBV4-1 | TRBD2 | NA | ASSHGTSGPTDTQY
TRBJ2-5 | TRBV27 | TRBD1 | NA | ASSTRDRDGDWGQKVETQY
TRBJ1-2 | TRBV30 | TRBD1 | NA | AWEDRGPVYGYT
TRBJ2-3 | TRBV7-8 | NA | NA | ASSLSESTDTQY
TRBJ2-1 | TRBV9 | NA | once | ASSPPGARYNEQF
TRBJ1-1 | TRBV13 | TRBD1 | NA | ASRNGQGPTEAF
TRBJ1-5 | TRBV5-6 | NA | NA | ASSFFVAGEGYSNQPQH
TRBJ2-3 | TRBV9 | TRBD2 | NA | ASSPRTSGGTDTQY